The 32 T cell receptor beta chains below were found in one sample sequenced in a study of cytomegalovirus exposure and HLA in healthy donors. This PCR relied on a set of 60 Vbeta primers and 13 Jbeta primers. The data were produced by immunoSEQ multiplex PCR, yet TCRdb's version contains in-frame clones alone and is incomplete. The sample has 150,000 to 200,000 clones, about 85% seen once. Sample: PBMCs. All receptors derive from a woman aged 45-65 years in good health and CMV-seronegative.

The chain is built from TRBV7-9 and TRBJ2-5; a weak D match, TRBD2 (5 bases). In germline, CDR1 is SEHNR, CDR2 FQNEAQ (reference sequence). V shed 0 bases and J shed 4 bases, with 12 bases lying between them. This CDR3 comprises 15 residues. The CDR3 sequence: CASSLAIGSSETQYF. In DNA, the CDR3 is TGTGCCAGCAGCTTAGCAATAGGGAGTTCAGAGACCCAGTACTTC.

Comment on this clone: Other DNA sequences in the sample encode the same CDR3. Here the CDR3 DNA reads TGCGCCAGCAGCTTGGGTCAGGACTATGGCTACACCTTC. This encodes CASSLGQDYGYTF. The chain has TRBV5-1 and TRBJ1-2; D is unresolved. CDR3 length equals 13 residues. Trimming removed 0 bases at V and 3 bases at J, with 6 bases between. Germline CDR1 and CDR2: SGHRS and YFSETQ.

CDR3 in amino acids: CASSPIGLATYNEQFF. The CDR3 DNA sequence: TGTGCCAGCAGCCCAATAGGACTAGCCACATACAATGAGCAGTTCTTC. The chain has TRBV9 and TRBJ2-1; 8 bases are a match to TRBD2. J lost 4 bases, V lost 4 bases, and 10 bases had no gene match. This CDR3 spans 16 amino acids. The germline CDR1 and CDR2 sequences are SGDLS and YYNGEE.

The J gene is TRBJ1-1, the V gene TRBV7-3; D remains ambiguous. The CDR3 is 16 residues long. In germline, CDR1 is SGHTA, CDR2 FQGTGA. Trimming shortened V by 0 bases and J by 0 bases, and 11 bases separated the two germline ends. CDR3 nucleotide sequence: TGTGCCAGCAGCTTAACGAGGGATACCATGAACACTGAAGCTTTCTTT. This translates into CASSLTRDTMNTEAFF. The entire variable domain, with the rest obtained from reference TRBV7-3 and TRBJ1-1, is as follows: GAGVSQTPSNKVTEKGKYVELRCDPISGHTALYWYRQSLGQGPEFLIYFQGTGAADDSGLPNDRFFAVRPEGSVSTLKIQRTERGDSAVYLCASSLTRDTMNTEAFFGQGTRLTVV.

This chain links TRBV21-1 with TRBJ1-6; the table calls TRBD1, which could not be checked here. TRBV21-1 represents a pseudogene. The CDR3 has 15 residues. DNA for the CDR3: TGTGCCAGCAGCATCCTCAAACAGGGGTCTTCACCCCTCCACTTT. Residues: CASSILKQGSSPLHF.

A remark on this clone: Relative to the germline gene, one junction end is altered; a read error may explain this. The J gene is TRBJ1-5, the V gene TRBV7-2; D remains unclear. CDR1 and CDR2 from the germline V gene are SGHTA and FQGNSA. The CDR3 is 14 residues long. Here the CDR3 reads CASSPEGSDQPQHF. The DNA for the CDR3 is TGTGCCAGCAGCCCCGAGGGTAGCGATCAGCCCCAGCATTTT.

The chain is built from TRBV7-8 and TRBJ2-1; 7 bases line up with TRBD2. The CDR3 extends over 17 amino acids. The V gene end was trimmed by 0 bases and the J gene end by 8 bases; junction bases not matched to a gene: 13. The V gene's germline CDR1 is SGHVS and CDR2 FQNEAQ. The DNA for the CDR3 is TGTGCCAGCAGCTTAGCGCAGGTTTTCCGGACTAGGCATGAGCAGTTCTTC. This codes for CASSLAQVFRTRHEQFF.

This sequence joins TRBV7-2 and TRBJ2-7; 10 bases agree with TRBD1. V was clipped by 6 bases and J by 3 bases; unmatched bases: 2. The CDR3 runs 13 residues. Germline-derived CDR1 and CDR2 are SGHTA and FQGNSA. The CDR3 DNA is TGTGCCAGCAGTAGGGACAGGGGCTACGAGCAGTACTTC. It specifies CASSRDRGYEQYF.

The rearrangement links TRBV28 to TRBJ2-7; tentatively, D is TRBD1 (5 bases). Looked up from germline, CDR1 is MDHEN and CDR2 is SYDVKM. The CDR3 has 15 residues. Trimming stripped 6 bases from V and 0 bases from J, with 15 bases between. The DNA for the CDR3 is TGTGCCAGCAGCGAATTCAGGGCCAGCTCCTACGAGCAGTACTTC. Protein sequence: CASSEFRASSYEQYF.

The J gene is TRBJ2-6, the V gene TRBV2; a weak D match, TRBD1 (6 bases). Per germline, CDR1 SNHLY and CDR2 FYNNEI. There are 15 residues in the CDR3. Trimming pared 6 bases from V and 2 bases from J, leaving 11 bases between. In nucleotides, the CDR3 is TGTGCCAGCAGGACACAGGGTGCTGGGGCCAACGTCCTGACTTTC. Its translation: CASRTQGAGANVLTF. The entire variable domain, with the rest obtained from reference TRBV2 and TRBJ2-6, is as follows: EPEVTQTPSHQVTQMGQEVILRCVPISNHLYFYWYRQILGQKVEFLVSFYNNEISEKSEIFDDQFSVERPDGSNFTLKIRSTKLEDSAMYFCASRTQGAGANVLTFGAGSRLTVL.

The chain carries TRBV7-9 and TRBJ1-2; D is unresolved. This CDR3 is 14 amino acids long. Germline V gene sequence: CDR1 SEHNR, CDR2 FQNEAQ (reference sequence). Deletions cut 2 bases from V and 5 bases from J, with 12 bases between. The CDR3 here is CASSLNGMVYGYTF. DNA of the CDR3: TGTGCCAGCAGCTTAAACGGTATGGTGTATGGCTACACCTTC.

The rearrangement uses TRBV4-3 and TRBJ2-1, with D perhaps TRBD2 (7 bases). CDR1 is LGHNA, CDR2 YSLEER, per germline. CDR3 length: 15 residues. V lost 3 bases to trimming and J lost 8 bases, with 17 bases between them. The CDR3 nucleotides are TGCGCCAGCAGCCAGGTCGGGGGGCTCGGCGATGAGCAGTTCTTC. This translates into CASSQVGGLGDEQFF.

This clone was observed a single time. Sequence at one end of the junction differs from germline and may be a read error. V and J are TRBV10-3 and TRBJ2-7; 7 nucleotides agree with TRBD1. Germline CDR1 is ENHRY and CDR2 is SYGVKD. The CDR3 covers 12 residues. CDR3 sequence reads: CAISETGAKQDF. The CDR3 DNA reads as TGTGCCATCAGTGAGACAGGGGCTAAGCAGGACTTC.

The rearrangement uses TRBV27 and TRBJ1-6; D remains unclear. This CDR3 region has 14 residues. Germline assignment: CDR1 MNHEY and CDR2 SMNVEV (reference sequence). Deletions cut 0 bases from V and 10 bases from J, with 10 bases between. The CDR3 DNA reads TGTGCCAGCAGTTTATCCCCCGCTATCTCACCCCTCCACTTT. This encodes CASSLSPAISPLHF.

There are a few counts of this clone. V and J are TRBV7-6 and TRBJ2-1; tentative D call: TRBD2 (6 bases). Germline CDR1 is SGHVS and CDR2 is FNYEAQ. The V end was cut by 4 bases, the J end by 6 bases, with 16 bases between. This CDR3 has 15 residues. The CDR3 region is CASSSGLSLFNEQFF. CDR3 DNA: TGTGCCAGCAGCTCGGGACTCTCACTCTTCAATGAGCAGTTCTTC.

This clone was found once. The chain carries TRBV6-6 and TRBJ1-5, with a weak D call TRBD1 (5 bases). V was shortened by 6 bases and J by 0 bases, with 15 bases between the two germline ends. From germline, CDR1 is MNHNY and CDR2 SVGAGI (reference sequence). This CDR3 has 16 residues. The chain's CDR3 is CASSFTGSHSNQPQHF. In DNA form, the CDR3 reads TGTGCCAGCAGCTTTACAGGATCTCATAGCAATCAGCCCCAGCATTTT.

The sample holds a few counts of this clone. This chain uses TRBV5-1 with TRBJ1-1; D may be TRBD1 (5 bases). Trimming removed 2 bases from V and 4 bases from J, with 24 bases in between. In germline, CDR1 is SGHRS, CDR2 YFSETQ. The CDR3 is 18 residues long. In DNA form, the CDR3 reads TGCGCCAGCAGCTTAGGGGACTCTCGGGATAGAGGTAGCACTGAAGCTTTCTTT. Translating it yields CASSLGDSRDRGSTEAFF.

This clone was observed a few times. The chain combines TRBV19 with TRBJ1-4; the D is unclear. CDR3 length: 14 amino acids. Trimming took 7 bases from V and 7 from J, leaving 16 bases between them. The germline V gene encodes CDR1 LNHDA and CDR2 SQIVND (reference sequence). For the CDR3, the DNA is TGTGCCAGTACTAACGACGCACGGGTTGAAAAACTGTTTTTT. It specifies CASTNDARVEKLFF.

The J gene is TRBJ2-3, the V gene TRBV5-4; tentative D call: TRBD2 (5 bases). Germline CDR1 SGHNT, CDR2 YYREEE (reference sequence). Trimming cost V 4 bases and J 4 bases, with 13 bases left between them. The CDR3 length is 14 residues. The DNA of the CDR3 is TGTGCCAGCAGCCTGAGGACGGAGGCAGATACGCAGTATTTT. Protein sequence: CASSLRTEADTQYF.

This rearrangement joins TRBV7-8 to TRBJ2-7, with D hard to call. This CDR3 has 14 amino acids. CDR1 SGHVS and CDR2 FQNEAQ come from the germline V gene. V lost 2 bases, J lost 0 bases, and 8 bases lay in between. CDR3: CASSLQVTSYEQYF. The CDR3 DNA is TGTGCCAGCAGCTTACAGGTTACCTCCTACGAGCAGTACTTC.

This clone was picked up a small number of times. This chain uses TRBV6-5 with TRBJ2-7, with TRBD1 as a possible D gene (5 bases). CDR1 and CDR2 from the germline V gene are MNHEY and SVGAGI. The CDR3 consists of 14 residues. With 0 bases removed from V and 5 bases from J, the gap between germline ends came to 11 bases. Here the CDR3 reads CASSYSRQRHEQYF. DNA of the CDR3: TGTGCCAGCAGTTACTCGAGACAGAGACACGAGCAGTACTTC.

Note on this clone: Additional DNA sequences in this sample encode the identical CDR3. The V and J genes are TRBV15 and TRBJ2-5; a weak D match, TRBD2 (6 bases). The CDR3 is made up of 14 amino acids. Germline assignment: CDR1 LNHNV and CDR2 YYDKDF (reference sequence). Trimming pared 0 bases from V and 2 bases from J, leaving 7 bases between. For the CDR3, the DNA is TGTGCCACCAGCAGAGAAGGACTACAAGAGACCCAGTACTTC. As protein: CATSREGLQETQYF.

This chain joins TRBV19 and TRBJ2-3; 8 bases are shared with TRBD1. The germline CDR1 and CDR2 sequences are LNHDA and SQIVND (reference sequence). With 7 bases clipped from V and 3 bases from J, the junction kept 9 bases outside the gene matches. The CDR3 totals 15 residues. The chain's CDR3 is CASTRGPPGTDTQYF. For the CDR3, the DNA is TGTGCCAGTACCAGGGGGCCACCTGGAACAGATACGCAGTATTTT.

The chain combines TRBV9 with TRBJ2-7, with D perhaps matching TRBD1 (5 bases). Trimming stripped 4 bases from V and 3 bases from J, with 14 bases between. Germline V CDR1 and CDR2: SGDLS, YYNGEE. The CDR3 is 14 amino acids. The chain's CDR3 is CASSLEGDHYEQYF. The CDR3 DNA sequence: TGTGCCAGCAGCCTGGAAGGGGATCACTACGAGCAGTACTTC. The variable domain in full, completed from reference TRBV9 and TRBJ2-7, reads DSGVTQTPKHLITATGQRVTLRCSPRSGDLSVYWYQQSLDQGLQFLIQYYNGEERAKGNILERFSAQQFPDLHSELNLSSLELGDSALYFCASSLEGDHYEQYFGPGTRLTVT.

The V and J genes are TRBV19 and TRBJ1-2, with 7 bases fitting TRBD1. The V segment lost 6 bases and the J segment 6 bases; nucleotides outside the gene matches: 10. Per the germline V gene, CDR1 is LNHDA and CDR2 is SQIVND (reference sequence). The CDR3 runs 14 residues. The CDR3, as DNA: TGTGCCAGTAGCCTCCCGACAGGGAGAAATGGCTACACCTTC. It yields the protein CASSLPTGRNGYTF.

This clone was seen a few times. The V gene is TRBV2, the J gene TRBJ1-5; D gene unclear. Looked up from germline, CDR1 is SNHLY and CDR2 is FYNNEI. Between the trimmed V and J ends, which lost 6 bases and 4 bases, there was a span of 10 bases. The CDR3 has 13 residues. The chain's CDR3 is CASRRVENQPQHF. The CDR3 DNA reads TGTGCCAGCAGGAGGGTTGAGAATCAGCCCCAGCATTTT.

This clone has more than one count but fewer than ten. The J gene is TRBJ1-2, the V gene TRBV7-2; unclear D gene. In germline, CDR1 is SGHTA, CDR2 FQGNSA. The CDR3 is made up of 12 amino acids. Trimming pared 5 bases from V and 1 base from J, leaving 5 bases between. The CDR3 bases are TGTGCCAGCAGCGCGTTTAACTATGGCTACACCTTC. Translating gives CASSAFNYGYTF.

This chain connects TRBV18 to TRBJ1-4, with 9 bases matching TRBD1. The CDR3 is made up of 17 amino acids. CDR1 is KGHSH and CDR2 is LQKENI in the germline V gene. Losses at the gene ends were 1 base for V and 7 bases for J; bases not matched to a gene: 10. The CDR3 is CASSPLRTGEGGEKLFF. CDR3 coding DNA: TGTGCCAGCTCACCACTTCGGACAGGGGAGGGAGGTGAAAAACTGTTTTTT. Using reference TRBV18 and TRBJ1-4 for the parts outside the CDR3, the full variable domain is NAGVMQNPRHLVRRRGQEARLRCSPMKGHSHVYWYRQLPEEGLKFMVYLQKENIIDESGMPKERFSAEFPKEGPSILRIQQVVRGDSAAYFCASSPLRTGEGGEKLFFGSGTQLSVL.

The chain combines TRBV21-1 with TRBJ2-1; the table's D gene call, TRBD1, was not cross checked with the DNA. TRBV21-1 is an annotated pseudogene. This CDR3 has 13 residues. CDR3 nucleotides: TGTGCCAGCACCAAAAAGGGGGCGTATGAGCAGTTCTTC. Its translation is CASTKKGAYEQFF.

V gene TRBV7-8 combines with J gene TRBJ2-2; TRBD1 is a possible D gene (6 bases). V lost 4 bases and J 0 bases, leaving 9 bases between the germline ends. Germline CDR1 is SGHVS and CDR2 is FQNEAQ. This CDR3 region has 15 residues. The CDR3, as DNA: TGTGCCAGCAGCTACAGGGAAACGAACACCGGGGAGCTGTTTTTT. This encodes CASSYRETNTGELFF.

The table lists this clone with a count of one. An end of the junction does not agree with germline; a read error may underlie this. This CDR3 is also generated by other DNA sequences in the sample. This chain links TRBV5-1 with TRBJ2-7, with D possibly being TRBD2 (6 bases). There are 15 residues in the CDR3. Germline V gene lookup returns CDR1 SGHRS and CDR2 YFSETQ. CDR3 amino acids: CASSLGKTRTYEQYF. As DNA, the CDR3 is TGCGCCAGCAGCTTGGGGAAGACTAGAACCTATGAGCAGTACTTC.

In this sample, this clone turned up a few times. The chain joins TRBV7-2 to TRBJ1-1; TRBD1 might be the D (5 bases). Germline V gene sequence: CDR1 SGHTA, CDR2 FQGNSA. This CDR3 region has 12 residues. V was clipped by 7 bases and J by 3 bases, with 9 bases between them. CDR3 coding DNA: TGTGCCAGCAAAGGCAGGGACACTGAAGCTTTCTTT. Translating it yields CASKGRDTEAFF.